Each of the 9 T cell receptor beta chains below was sequenced from the same sample in a study of T cell changes during pregnancy in multiple sclerosis. Clones were read by immunoSEQ multiplex PCR, and TCRdb kept only the in-frame ones, dropping some. Of 65,000 to 90,000 clones listed, approximately 93% are singletons. This specimen was peripheral blood, taken in the first trimester of pregnancy. These TCRs come from a female donor with multiple sclerosis, enrolled in a pregnancy study.

V gene TRBV4-1 combines with J gene TRBJ2-2; a weak D match, TRBD2 (6 bases). The CDR3 is 16 amino acids. Between the trimmed V and J ends, which lost 2 bases and 2 bases, there was a span of 12 bases. Germline V lookup: CDR1 MGHRA, CDR2 YSYEKL. In nucleotides, the CDR3 is TGCGCCAGCAGCCAACTAGCGTATCCTAACACCGGGGAGCTGTTTTTT. Protein sequence: CASSQLAYPNTGELFF.

This chain joins TRBV6-1 and TRBJ2-5; the match to TRBD2 covers 10 bases. From germline, CDR1 is MNHNS and CDR2 SASEGT. V lost 4 bases and J lost 5; bases outside the gene matches: 4. The CDR3 sequence is 14 residues long. CDR3 DNA: TGTGCCAGCAGTGGATCGGGACTAGCGGAGACCCAGTACTTC. Encoded protein: CASSGSGLAETQYF.

The V gene is TRBV2, the J gene TRBJ2-7; no definite D call. Per germline, CDR1 SNHLY and CDR2 FYNNEI. V lost 4 bases and J 2 bases, leaving 12 bases between the germline ends. The CDR3 runs 14 residues. Written as DNA, the CDR3 is TGTGCCAGCAGTGCTATAGGCCGGGCCTACGAGCAGTACTTC. It codes for CASSAIGRAYEQYF.

This clone came up once. CDR3 loop: CASSLAAVHYGYTF. In DNA form, the CDR3 reads TGTGCCAGCAGCTTAGCTGCAGTACACTATGGCTACACCTTC. This chain links TRBV7-9 with TRBJ1-2; D call uncertain. V was cut by 0 bases and J by 3 bases, with 8 bases left in between. This CDR3 is built from 14 residues. Germline lookup yields CDR1 SEHNR and CDR2 FQNEAQ (reference sequence).

This sequence joins TRBV28 and TRBJ2-1; weak D call: TRBD2 (6 bases). Trimming cost V 3 bases and J 2 bases, with 14 bases left between them. This CDR3 has 16 residues. Germline loops: CDR1 MDHEN, CDR2 SYDVKM. CDR3 sequence reads: CASSLPGDLAYNEQFF. In DNA form, the CDR3 reads TGTGCCAGCAGTTTGCCTGGGGACTTGGCCTACAATGAGCAGTTCTTC. Using reference TRBV28 and TRBJ2-1 for the parts outside the CDR3, the full variable domain is DVKVTQSSRYLVKRTGEKVFLECVQDMDHENMFWYRQDPGLGLRLIYFSYDVKMKEKGDIPEGYSVSREKKERFSLILESASTNQTSMYLCASSLPGDLAYNEQFFGPGTRLTVL.

The chain couples TRBV10-1 to TRBJ2-6; maybe TRBD1 (6 bases). CDR1 is WNHNN and CDR2 is SYGVQD in the germline V gene (reference sequence). The CDR3 has 21 amino acids. The V end was cut by 6 bases, the J end by 2 bases, with 29 bases between. CDR3 bases: TGCGCCAGCAGCGAGACCCCACCCCCGGGACACCACCACGCTGGGGCCAACGTCCTGACTTTC. This sequence encodes CASSETPPPGHHHAGANVLTF.

This chain joins TRBV25-1 and TRBJ1-6, with D possibly TRBD1 on 6 matching bases. The CDR3 is 15 amino acids. With 6 bases removed from V and 9 bases from J, the gap between germline ends came to 18 bases. Germline V gene lookup returns CDR1 MGHDK and CDR2 SYGVNS. CDR3 sequence (DNA): TGTGCCAGCAGCTCCGTTACAGGGATAGCTTCACCCCTCCACTTT. The encoded protein is CASSSVTGIASPLHF.

The chain combines TRBV18 with TRBJ1-5; tentatively, D is TRBD1 (6 bases). V lost 4 bases, J lost 1 base, and 14 bases lay in between. CDR3 length: 16 residues. Germline CDR1 reads KGHSH; CDR2 reads LQKENI. The CDR3 protein is CASSHATGYSNQPQHF. The CDR3 nucleotides are TGTGCCAGCTCACACGCTACAGGGTACAGCAATCAGCCCCAGCATTTT.

This chain links TRBV4-1 with TRBJ2-7; 10 bases align to TRBD2. The CDR3 runs 16 residues. CDR1 and CDR2 from the germline V gene are MGHRA and YSYEKL. Germline trimming cut 0 bases from V and 1 base from J; bases unmatched to any gene: 3. The CDR3 loop is CASSQDTSGASYEQYF. The DNA of the CDR3 is TGCGCCAGCAGCCAAGATACTAGCGGGGCTTCCTACGAGCAGTACTTC.